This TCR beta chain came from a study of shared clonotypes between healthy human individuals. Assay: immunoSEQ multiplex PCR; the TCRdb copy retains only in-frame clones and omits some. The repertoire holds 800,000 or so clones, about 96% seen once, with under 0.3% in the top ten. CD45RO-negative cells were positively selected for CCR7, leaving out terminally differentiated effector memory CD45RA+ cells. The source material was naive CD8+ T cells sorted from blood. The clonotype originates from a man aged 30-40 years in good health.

The CDR3 protein is CSVERVGQGTDTQYF. CDR3 nucleotide sequence: TGCAGCGTTGAAAGAGTAGGACAGGGCACAGATACGCAGTATTTT. The chain links TRBV29-1 to TRBJ2-3, with TRBD1 matching over 7 bases. Germline assignment: CDR1 SQVTM and CDR2 ANQGSEA. Germline trimming cut 2 bases from V and 1 base from J; bases unmatched to any gene: 6. CDR3 length equals 15 residues.